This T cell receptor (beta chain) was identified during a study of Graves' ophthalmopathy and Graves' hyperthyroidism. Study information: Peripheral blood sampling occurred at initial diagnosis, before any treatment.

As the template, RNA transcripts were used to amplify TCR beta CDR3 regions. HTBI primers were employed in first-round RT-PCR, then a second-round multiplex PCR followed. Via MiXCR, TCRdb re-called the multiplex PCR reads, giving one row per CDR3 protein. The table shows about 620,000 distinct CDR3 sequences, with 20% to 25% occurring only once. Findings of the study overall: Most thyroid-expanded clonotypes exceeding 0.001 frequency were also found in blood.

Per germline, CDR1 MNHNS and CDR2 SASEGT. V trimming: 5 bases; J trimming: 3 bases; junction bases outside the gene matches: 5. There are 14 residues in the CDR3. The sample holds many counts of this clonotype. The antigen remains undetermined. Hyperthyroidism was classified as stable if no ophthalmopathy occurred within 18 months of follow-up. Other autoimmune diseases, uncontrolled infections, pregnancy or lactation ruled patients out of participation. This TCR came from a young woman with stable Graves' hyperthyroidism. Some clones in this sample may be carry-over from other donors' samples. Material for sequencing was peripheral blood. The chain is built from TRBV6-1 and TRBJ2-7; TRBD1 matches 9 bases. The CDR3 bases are TGTGCCAGCAGTCTCGGGACAGGGTACTACGAGCAGTACTTC. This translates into CASSLGTGYYEQYF.